This T cell receptor (beta chain) comes out of a study of beta chain features in type 1 diabetes. Study-level information: Healthy donors resembled patients in age, gender and cell yields.

Study-level results: TCRB CDR3 length was moderately but significantly reduced in all four CD4+ subsets of Type 1 diabetes patients. Insertions at VDJ junctions were less frequent in type 1 diabetes patients. These patients also deleted more nucleotides at the same junctions.

CD4+ naive, central memory, regulatory and stem cell-like memory subsets were isolated by sorting on CD45RO/CCR7/CD25/CD127/CD95/CD27. TCRB transcripts that were expressed got sequenced, as all of the isolated RNA had been reverse transcribed. Naive, central memory and regulatory T cell samples produced a mean of about 3.4 million reads. Assay used: immunoSEQ multiplex PCR; TCRdb lists only in-frame clones, some missing. The sample includes approximately 280,000 clones, about 15% of them seen just once. V lost 8 bases, J lost 1 base, and 8 bases lay in between. Per the germline V gene, CDR1 is SGHTA and CDR2 is FQGNSA. The CDR3 totals 13 residues. The count of this clone is one. What it recognizes is unknown.

The TCR sequence derives from a man aged 18 to 29 with type 1 diabetes. The chain has TRBV7-2 and TRBJ2-2, with D perhaps matching TRBD2 (6 bases). The specimen sequenced was naive CD4+ T cells from blood. CDR3 sequence: CASHSGNTGELFF. The CDR3, as DNA: TGTGCCAGCCATAGCGGGAACACCGGGGAGCTGTTTTTT.